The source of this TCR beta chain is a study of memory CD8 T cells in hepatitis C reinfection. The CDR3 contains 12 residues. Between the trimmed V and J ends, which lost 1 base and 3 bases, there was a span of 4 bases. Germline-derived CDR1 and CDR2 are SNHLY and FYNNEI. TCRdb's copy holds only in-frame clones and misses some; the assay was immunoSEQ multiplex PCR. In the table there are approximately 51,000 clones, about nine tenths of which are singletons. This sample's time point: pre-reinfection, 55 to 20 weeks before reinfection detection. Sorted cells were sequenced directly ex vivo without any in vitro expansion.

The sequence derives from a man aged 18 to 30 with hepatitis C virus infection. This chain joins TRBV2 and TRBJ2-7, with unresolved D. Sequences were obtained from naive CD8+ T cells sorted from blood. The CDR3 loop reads CASSEGNYEQYF. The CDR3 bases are TGTGCCAGCAGTGAAGGTAACTACGAGCAGTACTTC.